Listed below are T cell receptor beta chains from one sample, sequenced in a study of T cell responses to AZD1222 COVID-19 vaccine. Method: immunoSEQ multiplex PCR; TCRdb's copy keeps in-frame clones and lacks some. The sample holds roughly 180,000 clones, about 90% seen once. Sequenced material: peripheral blood, taken 28 days after the second AZD1222 dose. All receptors derive from an adult who received the AZD1222 COVID-19 vaccine. Each CDR3 is given with its conserved first and last residue. A D gene is named only where the DNA matches it firmly. Some rows have no size entry. The others give once, few or many, or a class for an expanded clone.

v_call	j_call	d_call	clone_size	cdr3_nt	cdr3_aa
TRBV2	TRBJ2-7	.	.	TGTGCCAGCAGGGCCCAAGGGGCTCACGAGCAGTACTTC	CASRAQGAHEQYF
TRBV6-5	TRBJ2-7	.	.	TGTGCCAGCAGATATAGGGCAAGCACCTACGAGCAGTACTTC	CASRYRASTYEQYF
TRBV30	TRBJ1-3	.	few	TGTGCCTGGAGTGGAGGGGGAGGAAACACCATATATTTT	CAWSGGGGNTIYF
TRBV4-2	TRBJ1-5	.	.	TGTGCCAGCAGCCAAGATTGGGATGGGAGGCAGCCCCAGCATTTT	CASSQDWDGRQPQHF
TRBV6-5	TRBJ1-2	.	.	TGTGCCAGCAGTTGGCGTCGACAGGATAAGAACTATGGCTACACCTTC	CASSWRRQDKNYGYTF
TRBV2	TRBJ1-2	TRBD1	.	TGTGCCAGCAGAGGGGACAGGGAGAGAGGCTACACCTTC	CASRGDRERGYTF
TRBV12-3/TRBV12-4	TRBJ1-1	.	.	TGTGCCAGCAGTTTCCCGGGCGCTGAAGCTTTCTTT	CASSFPGAEAFF
TRBV19	TRBJ1-2	.	once	TGTGCCAGTAGTACCTCTTCGCCGCCCAGGACCTTC	CASSTSSPPRTF
TRBV7-9	TRBJ2-7	.	.	TGTGCCAGCAGCTTAGTACAGCCCGCCGAGCAGTACTTC	CASSLVQPAEQYF
TRBV19	TRBJ2-2	.	.	TGTGCCACCGGGGACGGAGGTACCGGGGAGCTGTTTTTT	CATGDGGTGELFF
TRBV19	TRBJ1-2	.	.	TGTGCCAGTAGTGCCAACAGACTCTATGGCTACACCTTC	CASSANRLYGYTF
TRBV6-6	TRBJ1-2	TRBD1	.	TGTGCCACCCGGGACAGGGGTGGCGGCTACACCTTC	CATRDRGGGYTF
TRBV2	TRBJ2-7	.	.	TGTGCCAGCAGTGAAGAACAGGGTACCGAGCAGTACTTC	CASSEEQGTEQYF
TRBV7-9	TRBJ1-5	.	once	TGTGCCAGCAGCGCGAGTAGTCCACTTAACAATCAGCCCCAGCATTTT	CASSASSPLNNQPQHF
TRBV15	TRBJ1-4	.	.	TGTGCCACCAGCAGAGGGATATCCTTTAATGAAAAACTGTTTTTT	CATSRGISFNEKLFF
TRBV27	TRBJ2-7	.	.	TGTGCCAGCAGTCCCCGCGAGGCCCTAGGCGAGCAGTACTTC	CASSPREALGEQYF
TRBV28	TRBJ2-1	TRBD2	.	TGTGCCAGCAGTTCGCCCGAGGGGGTAGCGGGAGGGTACAATGAGCAGTTCTTC	CASSSPEGVAGGYNEQFF
TRBV2	TRBJ1-5	.	.	TGTGCCAGCAGTAAGGACGCAAGCAATCAGCCCCAGCATTTT	CASSKDASNQPQHF
TRBV5-5	TRBJ2-4	.	.	TGTGCCAGCAGCTTGATGGACTCCTCAGCCAAAAACATTCAGTACTTC	CASSLMDSSAKNIQYF
TRBV3-1/TRBV3-2	TRBJ2-7	.	.	TGTGCCAGCAGCCCCCGGGTGCGGGTGGGCGAGCAGTACTTC	CASSPRVRVGEQYF
TRBV6-5	TRBJ1-1	.	.	TGTGCCAGCAGTTACGGGGGTCGGGCTTTCTTT	CASSYGGRAFF
TRBV27	TRBJ2-1	TRBD2	.	TGTGCCAGCAGTTTACCGGGACTAGGAGAGAATGAGCAGTTCTTC	CASSLPGLGENEQFF
TRBV30	TRBJ1-5	TRBD1	.	TGTGCCTGGAATCCTGGACAGGGTGGTCAGCCCCAGCATTTT	CAWNPGQGGQPQHF
TRBV23-1	TRBJ2-7	TRBD1	once	TGCGCCAGCAGTCATCGCCCTATCGGCCCTGGGCAGGGGACAGCCTACGAGCAGTACTTC	CASSHRPIGPGQGTAYEQYF
TRBV6-6	TRBJ2-7	TRBD1	.	TGTGCCAGCAGTTACAAGGTGGGACAGGGGGCCGACGAGCAGTACTTC	CASSYKVGQGADEQYF
TRBV7-6	TRBJ2-7	.	.	TGTGCCAGCAGCCCCCGGGACGGATCCTACGAGCAGTACTTC	CASSPRDGSYEQYF
TRBV28	TRBJ1-6	.	.	TGTGCCAGCAGTTTAGAGTCCCCCCAATCACCCCTCCACTTT	CASSLESPQSPLHF
TRBV10-3	TRBJ2-2	.	.	TGTGCCATCAGTTCGGGATCCACCGGGGAGCTGTTTTTT	CAISSGSTGELFF
TRBV27	TRBJ1-1	TRBD1	.	TGTGCCAGCAGGACCAGGGGGGGCGATCGGGGAATCGGCAGGGGCACTGAAGCTTTCTTT	CASRTRGGDRGIGRGTEAFF
TRBV5-1	TRBJ2-7	.	.	TGCGCCAGCAGAACCACTAGCAGCGACTACTACGAGCAGTACTTC	CASRTTSSDYYEQYF
TRBV30	TRBJ1-5	.	.	TGTGCCTGGAGTGAGGGAGGCAATCAGCCCCAGCATTTT	CAWSEGGNQPQHF
TRBV25-1	TRBJ1-4	.	.	TGTGCCAGCAGTAAACTCGGGGGTAATGAAAAACTGTTTTTT	CASSKLGGNEKLFF
TRBV28	TRBJ2-5	.	.	TGTGCCAGCAGCCTTGACAGACTGCGTGAAGAGACCCAGTACTTC	CASSLDRLREETQYF
TRBV6-2/TRBV6-3	TRBJ2-7	.	few	TGTGCCAGCAGCGACTCCATCTACGAGCAGTACTTC	CASSDSIYEQYF
TRBV10-1	TRBJ2-6	.	.	TGCGCCTCGGGGGACGGGGCCAACGTCCTGACTTTC	CASGDGANVLTF
TRBV5-1	TRBJ1-1	.	.	TGCGCCAGCAGCTTAGGGGAGGGGAGGAGAGAAGCTTTCTTT	CASSLGEGRREAFF
TRBV6-1	TRBJ1-2	.	.	TGTGCCAGCAGTGACCCACAGGGCTACTACTCCAATGGCTACACCTTC	CASSDPQGYYSNGYTF
TRBV16	TRBJ1-4	.	few	TGTGCCAGCAGCCAATTGACCAGGGGAATTGAAAAACTGTTTTTT	CASSQLTRGIEKLFF
TRBV7-2	TRBJ2-7	.	.	TGTGCCAGCAGCTTAGGGGGGGGGCCCTACGAGCAGTACTTC	CASSLGGGPYEQYF
TRBV5-1	TRBJ2-5	TRBD2	.	TGCGCCAGCAGCGGAGGACTAGCGGCCGCGGTAGAGACCCAGTACTTC	CASSGGLAAAVETQYF
TRBV27	TRBJ2-7	.	.	TGTGCCAGCAGTTTAAACCACGAGCAGTACTTC	CASSLNHEQYF
TRBV30	TRBJ1-3	TRBD1	.	TGTGCCTGGAGTCGGGACAGGGTTTCTGGAAACACCATATATTTT	CAWSRDRVSGNTIYF
TRBV29-1	TRBJ1-2	.	.	TGCAGCGTTGAGGGGCAGGGAGCCCAAAACTATGGCTACACCTTC	CSVEGQGAQNYGYTF
TRBV7-9	TRBJ2-7	.	.	TGTGCCAGCAGCCCACTCCCCTACGAGCAGTACTTC	CASSPLPYEQYF
TRBV14	TRBJ1-1	.	.	TGTGCCAGCAGCCAAGATTGGGGGGGAAGGGCTTTCTTT	CASSQDWGGRAFF
TRBV6-5	TRBJ2-1	TRBD2	.	TGTGCCAGCAGTTACGGGACTAACTCCTACAATGAGCAGTTCTTC	CASSYGTNSYNEQFF
TRBV25-1	TRBJ1-2	.	once	TGTGCCAGCAGTGGCCCTACAGGGAAAGCTAACTATGGCTACACCTTC	CASSGPTGKANYGYTF
TRBV2	TRBJ1-3	.	.	TGTGCCAGCAGTGACGGCCGGGTCTCTGGAAACACCATATATTTT	CASSDGRVSGNTIYF
TRBV30	TRBJ1-2	.	.	TGTGCCTGGAGTGTAGGCAGCCTTAACTATGGCTACACCTTC	CAWSVGSLNYGYTF
TRBV2	TRBJ1-3	TRBD1	.	TGTGCCAGCAAAGACAGGGGGCCTGGAAACACCATATATTTT	CASKDRGPGNTIYF
TRBV28	TRBJ1-1	.	.	TGTGCCAGCAGTTTCATGGCGGCGAGGCGAGGCACTGAAGCTTTCTTT	CASSFMAARRGTEAFF
TRBV5-4	TRBJ2-7	TRBD1	.	TGTGCCAGCAGTCGGACAGGCCGCTCCTACGAGCAGTACTTC	CASSRTGRSYEQYF
TRBV6-4	TRBJ2-1	.	.	TGTGCCAGCAGTGACTCGGGACACCTGGCTCTCAATGAGCAGTTCTTC	CASSDSGHLALNEQFF
TRBV28	TRBJ1-2	.	.	TGTGCCAGCACCGCCTCGGGTCTGTGGGGCTACACCTTC	CASTASGLWGYTF
TRBV28	TRBJ1-2	.	.	TGTGCCAGCAGTTTAGGGGCGGTAAACTATGGCTACACCTTC	CASSLGAVNYGYTF
TRBV29-1	TRBJ2-1	.	once	TGCAGCGTTGAAGATGACTGGGGGTCCTACAATGAGCAGTTCTTC	CSVEDDWGSYNEQFF
TRBV5-6	TRBJ1-2	.	.	TGTGCCAGCAGCTTGGAGGGTAGTGTCTATGGCTACACCTTC	CASSLEGSVYGYTF